The clone carrying this TCR beta chain was seen a handful of times. This specimen comes from a study of T cell repertoires in cytomegalovirus infection. MiXCR was run by TCRdb on the reads, yielding one entry per CDR3 protein. The sample holds 500,000 to 600,000 distinct CDR3 sequences, 15% to 20% seen once. The CDR3 has 15 amino acids. CDR1 is SGDLS, CDR2 YYNGEE, per germline. V was clipped by 1 base and J by 2 bases, with 10 bases between them. Sequencing input: CD8+ T cells from PBMCs. The genes are TRBV9 and TRBJ1-3; the D is unclear. The receptor's source is a human donor in good health (CMV status not recorded). Some clones in this sample may be carry-over from other donors' samples. The DNA for the CDR3 is TGTGCCAGCAGCGTAAGGGTGGGGACTGGAAACACCATATATTTT. This gives the protein CASSVRVGTGNTIYF. Full variable domain (rest looked up from reference TRBV9 and TRBJ1-3): DSGVTQTPKHLITATGQRVTLRCSPRSGDLSVYWYQQSLDQGLQFLIQYYNGEERAKGNILERFSAQQFPDLHSELNLSSLELGDSALYFCASSVRVGTGNTIYFGEGSWLTVV.